Listed below are T cell receptor beta chains from one sample, sequenced in a study of shared clonotypes between healthy human individuals. TCRdb's table, derived via immunoSEQ multiplex PCR, lists solely in-frame clones and lacks some. The sample lists some 1,100,000 clones, around three quarters occurring once. The specimen was memory CD4+ T cells from PBMCs. The origin of the receptors is a man younger than 35 in good health. Some clones in this sample may be carry-over from other donors' samples. Both conserved end residues are part of each CDR3. D genes are given only for firm matches. Size is omitted from some rows. Given values are once, few, many or a class for expanded clones.

V gene: TRBV28; clone size: once; D gene: TRBD1; J gene: TRBJ1-5; CDR3 protein: CASSLWRRGTDNQPQHF; CDR3 DNA: TGTGCCAGCAGTTTATGGCGCCGCGGGACAGACAATCAGCCCCAGCATTTT
V gene: TRBV7-2; clone size: NA; D gene: TRBD2; J gene: TRBJ2-1; CDR3 protein: CASSLDPGLAGSDRFF; CDR3 DNA: TGTGCCAGCAGCTTAGATCCGGGACTAGCGGGTAGCGATAGATTCTTC
V gene: TRBV29-1; clone size: NA; D gene: TRBD2; J gene: TRBJ2-1; CDR3 protein: CSVETGTSGYNEQFF; CDR3 DNA: TGCAGCGTTGAAACCGGGACTAGCGGTTACAATGAGCAGTTCTTC
V gene: TRBV2; clone size: NA; D gene: NA; J gene: TRBJ2-5; CDR3 protein: CASMLQETQYF; CDR3 DNA: TGTGCCAGCATGCTACAAGAGACCCAGTACTTC
V gene: TRBV5-4; clone size: NA; D gene: NA; J gene: TRBJ2-7; CDR3 protein: CASSLGGRGPYEQYF; CDR3 DNA: TGTGCCAGCAGCTTGGGAGGCAGGGGCCCCTACGAGCAGTACTTC
V gene: TRBV27; clone size: NA; D gene: NA; J gene: TRBJ2-5; CDR3 protein: CASSSPVRETQYF; CDR3 DNA: TGTGCCAGCAGTTCCCCCGTGAGGGAGACCCAGTACTTC
V gene: TRBV10-3; clone size: once; D gene: NA; J gene: TRBJ2-1; CDR3 protein: CAISDGGHEQFF; CDR3 DNA: TGTGCCATCAGTGACGGGGGCCATGAGCAGTTCTTC
V gene: TRBV7-2; clone size: NA; D gene: TRBD2; J gene: TRBJ2-1; CDR3 protein: CASSPTSGTNEQFF; CDR3 DNA: TGTGCCAGCAGCCCAACTAGCGGGACCAATGAGCAGTTCTTC
V gene: TRBV25-1; clone size: NA; D gene: NA; J gene: TRBJ2-1; CDR3 protein: CASSPLGGARDNEQFF; CDR3 DNA: TGTGCCAGCAGTCCCCTAGGGGGGGCGCGGGACAATGAGCAGTTCTTC
V gene: TRBV5-1; clone size: NA; D gene: NA; J gene: TRBJ2-1; CDR3 protein: CASSLQGNGENEQFF; CDR3 DNA: TGCGCCAGCAGCTTGCAGGGAAACGGGGAGAATGAGCAGTTCTTC